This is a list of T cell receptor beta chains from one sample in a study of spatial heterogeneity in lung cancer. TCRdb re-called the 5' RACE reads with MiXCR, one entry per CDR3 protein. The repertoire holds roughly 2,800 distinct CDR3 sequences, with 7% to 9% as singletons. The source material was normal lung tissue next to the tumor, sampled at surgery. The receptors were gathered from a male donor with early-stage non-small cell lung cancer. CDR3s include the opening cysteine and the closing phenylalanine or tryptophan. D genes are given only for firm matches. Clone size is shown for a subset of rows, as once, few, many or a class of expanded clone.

CTSSQSGPSKETQYF,TGCACCAGCAGCCAGTCGGGTCCTTCGAAGGAGACCCAGTACTTC,.,TRBV1,TRBJ2-5,medium-sized
CASRVDRTAYNSPLHF,TGTGCCAGCAGAGTTGACCGGACCGCCTATAATTCACCCCTCCACTTT,.,TRBV9,TRBJ1-6,.
CSVPSTDTQYF,TGCAGCGTCCCCAGCACAGATACGCAGTATTTT,.,TRBV29-1,TRBJ2-3,many
CASSAGQQNSPLHF,TGTGCCAGCAGCGCGGGACAGCAGAATTCACCCCTCCACTTT,TRBD1,TRBV7-9,TRBJ1-6,medium-sized
CSEGTTDTQYF,TGCAGTGAAGGCACCACAGATACGCAGTATTTT,.,TRBV20-1,TRBJ2-3,few
CASSLFTGSDEQYF,TGTGCCAGCAGCTTATTTACAGGGTCGGACGAGCAGTACTTC,.,TRBV7-6,TRBJ2-7,medium-sized
CASSPYPPGLAGYNTGELFF,TGTGCCAGCAGTCCCTATCCCCCGGGACTAGCGGGGTATAACACCGGGGAGCTGTTTTTT,TRBD2,TRBV12-3/TRBV12-4,TRBJ2-2,medium-sized
CASSQGGPLHF,TGTGCCAGCAGCCAAGGAGGGCCCCTCCACTTT,.,TRBV3-1,TRBJ1-6,many
CASSWANPPKETQYF,TGTGCCAGCAGTTGGGCCAACCCCCCCAAAGAGACCCAGTACTTC,.,TRBV12-3/TRBV12-4,TRBJ2-5,medium-sized
CASSIVGNTGELFF,TGTGCCAGTAGTATAGTAGGGAACACCGGGGAGCTGTTTTTT,.,TRBV19,TRBJ2-2,medium-sized
CASRVEVPPYEQYF,TGTGCCAGCAGGGTTGAGGTGCCTCCCTACGAGCAGTACTTC,.,TRBV2,TRBJ2-7,once
CSARGDLGAFF,TGCAGTGCTAGGGGCGACCTGGGAGCTTTCTTT,.,TRBV20-1,TRBJ1-1,medium-sized
CASSPLGRRDQYF,TGTGCCAGCAGCCCTTTGGGTCGCCGGGACCAGTACTTC,.,TRBV6-2/TRBV6-3,TRBJ2-5,few
CASSSGTSPSVEQFF,TGTGCCAGCAGCTCCGGGACTAGCCCTTCGGTAGAGCAGTTCTTC,TRBD2,TRBV7-8,TRBJ2-1,.
CASSLEGREETQYF,TGTGCCAGCAGCTTGGAGGGCAGGGAGGAGACCCAGTACTTC,.,TRBV5-4,TRBJ2-5,.
CASSQSPDSETNNEQFF,TGCGCCAGCAGTCAATCCCCGGACAGCGAAACTAACAATGAGCAGTTCTTC,.,TRBV23-1,TRBJ2-1,medium-sized
CSVRSSGRVDNEQFF,TGCAGCGTGCGTTCTAGCGGGAGGGTAGACAATGAGCAGTTCTTC,TRBD2,TRBV29-1,TRBJ2-1,many
CASSPNDNEQFF,TGTGCCAGCAGCCCTAACGACAATGAGCAGTTCTTC,.,TRBV7-9,TRBJ2-1,medium-sized
CASSQEWGKGQPQHF,TGTGCCAGCAGCCAGGAGTGGGGGAAGGGTCAGCCCCAGCATTTT,.,TRBV4-2,TRBJ1-5,medium-sized
CASSQGTLAGGTSGANVLTF,TGCGCCAGCAGCCAAGGTACACTAGCGGGGGGTACCTCTGGGGCCAACGTCCTGACTTTC,TRBD2,TRBV4-1,TRBJ2-6,medium-sized
CASMLRQYQETQYF,TGTGCCAGCATGCTACGACAGTACCAAGAGACCCAGTACTTC,.,TRBV2,TRBJ2-5,many
CASSLDISEQFF,TGTGCCAGCAGCTTGGACATCAGTGAGCAGTTCTTC,.,TRBV7-9,TRBJ2-1,medium-sized
CASGVTGSNEKLFF,TGTGCCAGCGGCGTCACAGGGTCTAATGAAAAACTGTTTTTT,.,TRBV6-5,TRBJ1-4,many
CASGASRTDTQYF,TGTGCCAGCGGGGCGAGCCGCACAGATACGCAGTATTTT,.,TRBV2,TRBJ2-3,many
CASSPVLNEDTQYF,TGCGCCAGCAGCCCAGTGCTAAATGAAGATACGCAGTATTTT,.,TRBV5-1,TRBJ2-3,.
CATSGATRTLNEQFF,TGTGCCACCAGTGGGGCCACGCGCACCCTCAATGAGCAGTTCTTC,.,TRBV24-1,TRBJ2-1,few
CASSFVALPRGEPAGTYEQYF,TGTGCCAGCAGCTTCGTGGCCCTACCTCGGGGGGAACCAGCGGGGACCTACGAGCAGTACTTC,TRBD2,TRBV7-6,TRBJ2-7,medium-sized
CASSLRTVPRVNEQFF,TGTGCCAGCAGCCTTCGGACTGTCCCCAGGGTAAATGAGCAGTTCTTC,.,TRBV11-2,TRBJ2-1,medium-sized
CASSYAEGAYEQYF,TGTGCCAGCAGCTATGCGGAGGGTGCCTACGAGCAGTACTTC,.,TRBV6-2/TRBV6-3,TRBJ2-7,medium-sized
CSASSPGTGSTDTQYF,TGCAGTGCTAGCTCTCCTGGGACAGGGAGCACAGATACGCAGTATTTT,TRBD1,TRBV20-1,TRBJ2-3,.
CASSSPGVSPLHF,TGTGCCAGCAGTTCTCCAGGGGTGTCACCCCTCCACTTT,.,TRBV12-3/TRBV12-4,TRBJ1-6,medium-sized
CASTPSVWRNEQFF,TGTGCCAGCACCCCATCGGTCTGGCGCAATGAGCAGTTCTTC,.,TRBV28,TRBJ2-1,medium-sized
CASSLLEGGNIQYF,TGCGCCAGCAGCTTGCTGGAGGGAGGTAACATTCAGTACTTC,.,TRBV5-1,TRBJ2-4,medium-sized
CSVATGGTDTQYF,TGCAGCGTTGCCACGGGGGGCACAGATACGCAGTATTTT,.,TRBV29-1,TRBJ2-3,medium-sized
CASGGLAGQEDNEQFF,TGTGCTAGTGGTGGGTTAGCGGGACAAGAGGACAATGAGCAGTTCTTC,TRBD2,TRBV12-5,TRBJ2-1,.
CASSPYHKINSPLHF,TGTGCCAGCAGTCCCTACCACAAAATTAATTCACCCCTCCACTTT,.,TRBV27,TRBJ1-6,medium-sized
CASSAGSGNSYNEQFF,TGTGCCAGCAGCGCAGGAAGCGGGAACTCCTACAATGAGCAGTTCTTC,TRBD2,TRBV7-9,TRBJ2-1,large
CATRGGGSPLHF,TGTGCCACGCGGGGTGGAGGTTCACCCCTCCACTTT,.,TRBV6-5,TRBJ1-6,medium-sized
CASSFPTAGGETQYF,TGTGCCAGCAGTTTTCCCACCGCGGGCGGAGAGACCCAGTACTTC,.,TRBV6-2/TRBV6-3,TRBJ2-5,large
CSARAMGGPKDYEQYF,TGCAGTGCTAGAGCCATGGGGGGACCTAAGGACTACGAGCAGTACTTC,.,TRBV20-1,TRBJ2-7,large
CSVDADRGSGETQYF,TGCAGCGTTGATGCGGACAGGGGATCGGGAGAGACCCAGTACTTC,TRBD1,TRBV29-1,TRBJ2-5,medium-sized
CASSFRGGASEQFF,TGTGCCAGCAGCTTCCGTGGAGGGGCGAGTGAGCAGTTCTTC,.,TRBV7-3,TRBJ2-1,few
CASTHRGEGVETQYF,TGTGCCAGCACCCACAGGGGGGAGGGCGTCGAGACCCAGTACTTC,.,TRBV5-6,TRBJ2-5,.
CASRPGTGTEQFF,TGTGCCAGCAGGCCCGGGACAGGGACTGAGCAGTTCTTC,TRBD1,TRBV3-1,TRBJ2-1,.
CASSLESGANVLTF,TGTGCCAGCAGCTTGGAATCTGGGGCCAACGTCCTGACTTTC,.,TRBV7-6,TRBJ2-6,.
CASSPDARYEQYF,TGTGCCAGCAGTCCGGACGCACGCTACGAGCAGTACTTC,.,TRBV27,TRBJ2-7,medium-sized
CASSEGPISYEQYF,TGTGCCAGCAGTGAAGGTCCAATATCCTACGAGCAGTACTTC,.,TRBV6-1,TRBJ2-7,medium-sized
CASSYQRNPYEQYF,TGTGCCAGCAGTTATCAGCGTAACCCCTACGAGCAGTACTTC,.,TRBV28,TRBJ2-7,few
CASSLWTGGRNTQYF,TGTGCCAGCAGCTTATGGACGGGGGGGCGAAATACGCAGTATTTT,TRBD2,TRBV7-2,TRBJ2-3,many
CASSVAGGRDTQYF,TGTGCCAGCAGTGTGGCGGGAGGGAGGGATACGCAGTATTTT,TRBD2,TRBV6-1,TRBJ2-3,.
CASSYLPRETQYF,TGTGCCAGCAGTTACCTTCCGAGGGAGACCCAGTACTTC,.,TRBV6-2/TRBV6-3,TRBJ2-5,few
CASSQHLAGGSQETQYF,TGCGCCAGCAGCCAACATCTAGCGGGAGGGTCCCAAGAGACCCAGTACTTC,TRBD2,TRBV4-3,TRBJ2-5,.